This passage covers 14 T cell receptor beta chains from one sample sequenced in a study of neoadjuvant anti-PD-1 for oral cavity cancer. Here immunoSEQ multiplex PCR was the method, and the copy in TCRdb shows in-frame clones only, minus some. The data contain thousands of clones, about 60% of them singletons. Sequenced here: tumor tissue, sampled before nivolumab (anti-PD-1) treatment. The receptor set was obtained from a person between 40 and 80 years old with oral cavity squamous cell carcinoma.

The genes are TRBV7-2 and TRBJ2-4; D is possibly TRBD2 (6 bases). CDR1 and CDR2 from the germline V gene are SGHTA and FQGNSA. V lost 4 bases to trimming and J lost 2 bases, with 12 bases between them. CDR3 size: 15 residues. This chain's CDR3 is CASSSEAGSKNIQYF. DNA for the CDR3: TGTGCCAGCAGCTCTGAGGCGGGGTCCAAAAACATTCAGTACTTC.

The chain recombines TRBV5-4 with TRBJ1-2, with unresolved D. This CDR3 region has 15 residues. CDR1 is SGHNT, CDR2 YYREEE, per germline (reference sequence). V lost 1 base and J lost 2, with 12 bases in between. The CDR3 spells CASSLLMEANYGYTF. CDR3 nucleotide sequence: TGTGCCAGCAGCTTGCTAATGGAGGCGAACTATGGCTACACCTTC. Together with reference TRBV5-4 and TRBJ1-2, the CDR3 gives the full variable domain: ETGVTQSPTHLIKTRGQQVTLRCSSQSGHNTVSWYQQALGQGPQFIFQYYREEENGRGNFPPRFSGLQFPNYSSELNVNALELDDSALYLCASSLLMEANYGYTFGSGTRLTVV.

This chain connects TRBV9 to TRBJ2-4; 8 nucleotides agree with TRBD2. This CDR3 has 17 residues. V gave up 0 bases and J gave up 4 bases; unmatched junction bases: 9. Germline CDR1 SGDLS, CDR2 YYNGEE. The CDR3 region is CASSVGSSGDIKNIQYF. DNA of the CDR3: TGTGCCAGCAGCGTAGGGAGTAGCGGGGATATTAAAAACATTCAGTACTTC.

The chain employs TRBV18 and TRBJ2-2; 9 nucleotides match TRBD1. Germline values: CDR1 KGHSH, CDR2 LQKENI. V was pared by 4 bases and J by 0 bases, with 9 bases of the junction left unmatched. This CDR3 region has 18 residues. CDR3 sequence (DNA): TGTGCCAGCTCACTGCGCCGGGACAGGGTAGCGAACACCGGGGAGCTGTTTTTT. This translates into CASSLRRDRVANTGELFF.

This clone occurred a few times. For the CDR3, the DNA is TGTGCCAGCAGCTTTAGGTGGAGGGAGCGGCCCTCTGGGGCCAACGTCCTGACTTTC. Its protein is CASSFRWRERPSGANVLTF. The chain joins TRBV7-2 to TRBJ2-6, with D possibly matching TRBD2 (6 bases). In germline, CDR1 is SGHTA, CDR2 FQGNSA. The V end lost 3 bases, the J end lost 0 bases, and 18 bases lay between the germline ends. This CDR3 contains 19 residues.

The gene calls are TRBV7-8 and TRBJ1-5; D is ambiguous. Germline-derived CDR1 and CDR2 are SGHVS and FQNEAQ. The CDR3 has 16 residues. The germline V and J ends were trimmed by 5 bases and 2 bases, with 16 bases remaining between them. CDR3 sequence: CASSLGRTVGNQPQHF. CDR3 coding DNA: TGTGCCAGCAGCCTAGGGAGGACTGTCGGCAATCAGCCCCAGCATTTT.

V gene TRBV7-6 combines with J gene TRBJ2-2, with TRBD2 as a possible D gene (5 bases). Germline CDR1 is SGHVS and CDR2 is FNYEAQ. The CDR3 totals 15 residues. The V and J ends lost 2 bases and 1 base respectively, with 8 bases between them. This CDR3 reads CASSLQGGNTGELFF. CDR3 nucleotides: TGTGCCAGCAGCTTACAAGGAGGGAACACCGGGGAGCTGTTTTTT.

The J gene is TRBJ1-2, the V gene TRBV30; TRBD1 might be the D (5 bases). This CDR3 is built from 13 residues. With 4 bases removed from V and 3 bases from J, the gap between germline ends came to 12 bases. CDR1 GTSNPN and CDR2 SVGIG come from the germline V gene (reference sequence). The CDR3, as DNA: TGTGCCTGGACCCCCGGGGGGGACTATGGCTACACCTTC. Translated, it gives CAWTPGGDYGYTF.

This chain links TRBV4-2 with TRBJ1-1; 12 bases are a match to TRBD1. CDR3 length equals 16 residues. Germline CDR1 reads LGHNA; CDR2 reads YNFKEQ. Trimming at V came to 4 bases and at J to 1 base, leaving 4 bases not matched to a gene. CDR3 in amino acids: CASSPGQGAGNTEAFF. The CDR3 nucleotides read TGTGCCAGCAGCCCGGGACAGGGGGCCGGGAACACTGAAGCTTTCTTT.

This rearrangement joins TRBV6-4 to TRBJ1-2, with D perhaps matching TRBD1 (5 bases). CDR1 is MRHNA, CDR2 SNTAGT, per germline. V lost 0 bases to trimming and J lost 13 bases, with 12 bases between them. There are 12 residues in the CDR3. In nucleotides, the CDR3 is TGTGCCAGCAGTGACTCGACAGTTGGTCGCACCTTC. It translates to CASSDSTVGRTF.

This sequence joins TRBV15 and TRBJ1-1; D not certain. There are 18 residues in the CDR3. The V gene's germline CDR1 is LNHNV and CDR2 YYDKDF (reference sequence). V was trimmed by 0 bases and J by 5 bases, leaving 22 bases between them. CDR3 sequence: CATSRDRSGVIRKTEAFF. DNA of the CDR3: TGTGCCACCAGCAGAGATCGGAGCGGGGTGATAAGGAAGACTGAAGCTTTCTTT. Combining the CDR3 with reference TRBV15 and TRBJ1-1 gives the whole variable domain DAMVIQNPRYQVTQFGKPVTLSCSQTLNHNVMYWYQQKSSQAPKLLFHYYDKDFNNEADTPDNFQSRRPNTSFCFLDIRSPGLGDTAMYLCATSRDRSGVIRKTEAFFGQGTRLTVV.

CDR3 nucleotide sequence: TGTGCCAGCAGCTTAGTGAGGGACGAGCAGTTCTTC. Translating it yields CASSLVRDEQFF. V gene TRBV7-2 combines with J gene TRBJ2-1, with D perhaps being TRBD1 or TRBD2 (5 bases each). The germline V gene has CDR1 SGHTA and CDR2 FQGNSA. V dropped 1 base and J dropped 10 bases, with 8 bases sitting between them. There are 12 residues in the CDR3.

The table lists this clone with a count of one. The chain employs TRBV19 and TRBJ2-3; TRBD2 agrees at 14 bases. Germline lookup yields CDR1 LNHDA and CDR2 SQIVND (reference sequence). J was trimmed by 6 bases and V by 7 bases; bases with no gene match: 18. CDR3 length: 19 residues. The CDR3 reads CASTQPGTSGSGAWDTQYF. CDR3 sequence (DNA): TGTGCCAGTACCCAACCCGGGACTAGCGGGAGTGGAGCGTGGGATACGCAGTATTTT.

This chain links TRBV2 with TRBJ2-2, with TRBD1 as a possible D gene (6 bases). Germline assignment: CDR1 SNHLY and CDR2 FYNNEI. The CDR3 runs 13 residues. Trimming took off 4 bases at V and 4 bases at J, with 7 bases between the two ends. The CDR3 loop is CASSGTATGELFF. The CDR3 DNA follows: TGTGCCAGCAGTGGGACAGCCACCGGGGAGCTGTTTTTT.